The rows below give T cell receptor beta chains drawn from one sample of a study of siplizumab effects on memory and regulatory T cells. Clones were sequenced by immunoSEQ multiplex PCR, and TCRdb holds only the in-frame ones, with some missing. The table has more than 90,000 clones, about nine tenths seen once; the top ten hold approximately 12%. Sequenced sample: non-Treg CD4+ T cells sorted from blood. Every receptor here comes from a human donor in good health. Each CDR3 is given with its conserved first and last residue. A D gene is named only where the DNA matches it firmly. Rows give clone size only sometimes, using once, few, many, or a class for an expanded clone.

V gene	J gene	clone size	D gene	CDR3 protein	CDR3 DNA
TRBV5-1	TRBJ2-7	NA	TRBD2	CASSFLGGSSYEQYF	TGCGCCAGCAGCTTCCTCGGCGGGAGCTCCTACGAGCAGTACTTC
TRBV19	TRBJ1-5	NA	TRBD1	CASSDPGQGFNQPQHF	TGTGCCAGTAGCGATCCGGGACAGGGATTCAATCAGCCCCAGCATTTT
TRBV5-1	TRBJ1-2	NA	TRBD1	CASGIDREEVYGYTF	TGCGCCAGCGGGATAGACAGGGAGGAGGTCTATGGCTACACCTTC
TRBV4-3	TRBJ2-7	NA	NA	CASSQDRDTVLYEQYF	TGCGCCAGCAGCCAGGACCGGGACACGGTCCTCTACGAGCAGTACTTC
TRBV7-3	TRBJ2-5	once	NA	CASSLLTQETQYF	TGTGCCAGCAGCCTCCTTACCCAAGAGACCCAGTACTTC
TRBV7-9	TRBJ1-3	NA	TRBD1	CASSLGSLRQGAGNTIYF	TGTGCCAGCAGCTTAGGTTCCCTGAGACAGGGGGCTGGAAACACCATATATTTT
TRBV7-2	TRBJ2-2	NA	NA	CASSLARRANTGELFF	TGTGCCAGCAGCTTAGCGCGGAGGGCCAACACCGGGGAGCTGTTTTTT
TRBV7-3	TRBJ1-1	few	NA	CASSTQSGTEAFF	TGTGCCAGCAGCACCCAATCGGGGACTGAAGCTTTCTTT
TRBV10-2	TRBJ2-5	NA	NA	CASSDSGLGTQYF	TGCGCCAGCAGTGATTCGGGTTTGGGGACCCAGTACTTC
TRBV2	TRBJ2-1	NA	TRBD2	CASSEASGRIPEQFF	TGTGCCAGCAGTGAAGCTAGCGGGAGAATTCCTGAGCAGTTCTTC
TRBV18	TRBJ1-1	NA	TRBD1	CASSPLGQSVGAFF	TGTGCCAGCTCACCACTGGGACAGAGTGTAGGAGCTTTCTTT
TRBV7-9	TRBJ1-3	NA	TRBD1	CASSTDRAEGNTIYF	TGTGCCAGCAGCACCGACAGGGCTGAAGGAAACACCATATATTTT
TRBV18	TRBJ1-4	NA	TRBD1	CASGTAWAEKLFF	TGTGCCAGCGGGACAGCCTGGGCTGAAAAACTGTTTTTT
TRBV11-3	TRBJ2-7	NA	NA	CASSPLPYEQYF	TGTGCCAGCAGCCCCCTTCCCTACGAGCAGTACTTC
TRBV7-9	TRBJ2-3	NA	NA	CASSLNNLGNRGDTQYF	TGTGCCAGCAGCTTAAATAATCTGGGGAATCGTGGAGATACGCAGTATTTT
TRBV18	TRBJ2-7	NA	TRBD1	CASSRLQGISHEQYF	TGTGCCAGCTCTCGCCTACAGGGGATCTCTCACGAGCAGTACTTC
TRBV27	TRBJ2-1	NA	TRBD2	CASSLLAGVYNEQFF	TGTGCCAGCAGTTTACTAGCGGGAGTTTACAATGAGCAGTTCTTC
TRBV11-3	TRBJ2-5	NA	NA	CASSPHGVETQYF	TGTGCCAGCAGCCCCCACGGGGTAGAGACCCAGTACTTC
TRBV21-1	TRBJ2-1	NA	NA	CASSKDRGHNEQFF	TGTGCCAGCAGCAAGGACAGGGGGCATAATGAGCAGTTCTTC
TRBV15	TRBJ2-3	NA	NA	CATSILDTQYF	TGTGCCACCAGCATCCTAGATACGCAGTATTTT
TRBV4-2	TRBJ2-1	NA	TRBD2	CASSETGSGRYNEQFF	TGTGCCAGCAGCGAGACGGGAAGCGGGAGATACAATGAGCAGTTCTTC
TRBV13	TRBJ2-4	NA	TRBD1	CASSLEDRSQYF	TGTGCCAGCAGCTTAGAGGACAGGTCTCAGTACTTC
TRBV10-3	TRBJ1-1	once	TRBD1	CAIRGQGANTEAFF	TGTGCCATCAGAGGACAGGGGGCGAACACTGAAGCTTTCTTT
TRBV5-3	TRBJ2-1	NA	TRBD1	CARSLEGQGANEQFF	TGTGCCAGAAGCTTGGAAGGACAGGGGGCTAACGAGCAGTTCTTC
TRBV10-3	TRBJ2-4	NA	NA	CAISEGGGLAKNIQYF	TGTGCCATCAGTGAGGGGGGCGGCCTAGCCAAAAACATTCAGTACTTC
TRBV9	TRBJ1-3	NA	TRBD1	CASSLNFGTASGNTIYF	TGTGCCAGCAGCTTGAACTTTGGGACAGCCTCTGGAAACACCATATATTTT
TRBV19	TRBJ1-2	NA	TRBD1	CASSIGTGGPGYTF	TGTGCCAGTAGTATCGGGACAGGGGGGCCTGGCTACACCTTC
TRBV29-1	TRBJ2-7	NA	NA	CSVEQGYEQYF	TGCAGCGTTGAACAAGGTTACGAGCAGTACTTC
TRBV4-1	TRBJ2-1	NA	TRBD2	CASSQDYGTSGFF	TGCGCCAGCAGCCAAGATTACGGGACTAGCGGGTTCTTC
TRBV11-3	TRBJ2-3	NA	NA	CASSGVLATDTQYF	TGTGCCAGCAGCGGGGTGTTGGCCACAGATACGCAGTATTTT
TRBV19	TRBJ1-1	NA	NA	CASIPTGALIAEAFF	TGTGCCAGTATCCCGACAGGTGCATTAATCGCTGAAGCTTTCTTT
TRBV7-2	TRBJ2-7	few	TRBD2	CASSLERAGSTEQYF	TGTGCCAGCAGCTTAGAAAGAGCGGGGAGTACGGAGCAGTACTTC
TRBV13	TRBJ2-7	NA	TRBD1	CASSFDREGSYEQYF	TGTGCCAGCAGCTTCGACAGGGAAGGCTCCTACGAGCAGTACTTC
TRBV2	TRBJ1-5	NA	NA	CASGRGQPQHF	TGTGCCAGCGGAAGGGGTCAGCCCCAGCATTTT
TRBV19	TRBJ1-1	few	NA	CASSIQGTEAFF	TGTGCCAGTAGTATACAGGGAACTGAAGCTTTCTTT
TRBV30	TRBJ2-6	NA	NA	CAWSVLRSGANVLTF	TGTGCCTGGAGTGTACTTAGGTCTGGGGCCAACGTCCTGACTTTC
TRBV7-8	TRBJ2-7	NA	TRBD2	CASSLGLAGPYEQYF	TGTGCCAGCAGCCTGGGACTAGCGGGGCCCTACGAGCAGTACTTC
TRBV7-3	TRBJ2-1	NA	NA	CASSLKGAYNEQFF	TGTGCCAGCAGCTTAAAGGGCGCGTACAATGAGCAGTTCTTC
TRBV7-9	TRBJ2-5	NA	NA	CASSLGPQGKETQYF	TGTGCCAGCAGCTTAGGTCCTCAGGGGAAAGAGACCCAGTACTTC
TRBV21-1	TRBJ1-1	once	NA	CASSTRGQGRNTEAFF	TGTGCCAGCAGCACCCGGGGACAGGGGAGGAACACTGAAGCTTTCTTT
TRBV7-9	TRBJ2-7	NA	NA	CASSSYKGLGEQYF	TGTGCCAGCAGCTCCTATAAGGGGTTAGGCGAGCAGTACTTC
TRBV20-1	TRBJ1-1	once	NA	CSARVGTEAFF	TGCAGTGCTAGAGTGGGGACTGAAGCTTTCTTT
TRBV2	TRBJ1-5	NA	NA	CASSDGDQPQHF	TGTGCCAGCAGTGACGGAGATCAGCCCCAGCATTTT
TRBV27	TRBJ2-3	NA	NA	CASSTSGVPSTDTQYF	TGTGCCAGCAGTACATCAGGGGTTCCGAGCACAGATACGCAGTATTTT